One and the same sample provided the 32 T cell receptor beta chains below, sequenced in a study of blood T cells in healthy people across ages (dated by TCRdb to between 2015 and 2016). Receptors were amplified or captured by 5' RACE. Sequencing used an Illumina HiSeq 2500. A second PCR of roughly 7 to 12 cycles was run with a J-beta primer mix and a sample-barcoded 5' primer. TCRdb itself trimmed the public reads at Q25 with fastp, ran MiXCR and retained productive beta chains. Identical CDR3 protein sequences are pooled into one entry, listed with their most common genes and DNA. The sample has hundreds of thousands of distinct CDR3 sequences on record, around three fifths of them singletons. The ten largest clones take up under 30% of the sample. The sequenced sample consisted of blood. The receptors come from a man aged 40-55 years in good health.

The chain employs TRBV20-1 and TRBJ1-5, with D possibly TRBD1 on 5 matching bases. Germline V gene sequence: CDR1 DFQATT, CDR2 SNEGSKA (reference sequence). The CDR3 spans 13 residues. V was trimmed by 3 bases and J by 3 bases, leaving 9 bases between them. This chain's CDR3 is CSASRGPNQPQHF. As DNA, the CDR3 is TGCAGTGCTAGTCGGGGACCCAATCAGCCCCAGCATTTT.

V is TRBV28 and J is TRBJ2-1, with D perhaps matching TRBD2 (6 bases). The CDR3 extends over 15 amino acids. With 4 bases removed from V and 8 bases from J, the gap between germline ends came to 18 bases. The germline V gene has CDR1 MDHEN and CDR2 SYDVKM. As DNA, the CDR3 is TGTGCCAGCAGTTCCTTTTTCATGGGGGGAGATGAGCAGTTCTTC. This translates into CASSSFFMGGDEQFF.

This clonotype was counted a single time. V is TRBV6-2 or TRBV6-3 and J is TRBJ2-5, with 13 bases matching TRBD2. The J call may not be correct, given that the DNA end is closer to TRBJ2-7. This CDR3 contains 17 residues. CDR1 and CDR2 (germline): MNHEY, SVGEGT. The CDR3, as DNA: TGTGCCAGCAGTTTCCCACCCTGGACTAGCGGGAGCTACGAGCAGTACTTC. It yields the protein CASSFPPWTSGSYEQYF.

The sample holds many counts of this clonotype. The CDR3 reads CASSPSQAGYYEQYF. CDR3 nucleotides: TGTGCCAGCAGCCCCTCCCAGGCAGGGTACTACGAGCAGTACTTC. V and J are TRBV7-9 and TRBJ2-7, with a tentative D call TRBD1 (5 bases). CDR1 is SEHNR, CDR2 FQNEAQ, per germline (reference sequence). This CDR3 has 15 amino acids. V was trimmed by 5 bases and J by 3 bases, leaving 17 bases between them.

V and J are TRBV24-1 and TRBJ1-2, with D unclear. Germline loops: CDR1 KGHDR, CDR2 SFDVKD. There are 13 residues in the CDR3. The V end lost 8 bases, the J end lost 0 bases, and 9 bases lay between the germline ends. The CDR3 spells CATNPGANYGYTF. In DNA, the CDR3 is TGTGCCACCAATCCGGGAGCTAACTATGGCTACACCTTC.

The chain has TRBV7-2 and TRBJ2-1; 10 bases agree with TRBD2. CDR3 length: 15 amino acids. After removal of 4 bases from V and 10 bases from J, the junction contained 10 bases not matched to a gene. Germline V lookup: CDR1 SGHTA, CDR2 FQGNSA. The CDR3 sequence: CASSSLAGGLYEQFF. In DNA, the CDR3 is TGTGCCAGCAGCTCATTAGCGGGAGGCCTCTACGAGCAGTTCTTC.

For the CDR3, the DNA is TGTGCCAGCAGCTTAGCGTGGACAGACTATGGCTACACCTTC. Amino acids: CASSLAWTDYGYTF. The rearrangement links TRBV7-9 to TRBJ1-2, with a tentative D call TRBD1 (6 bases). The CDR3 contains 14 residues. Per germline, CDR1 SEHNR and CDR2 FQNEAQ (reference sequence). Trimming took off 0 bases at V and 3 bases at J, with 8 bases between the two ends.

The chain is built from TRBV20-1 and TRBJ2-1, with 7 bases fitting TRBD2. The length of the CDR3 is 13 residues. The V and J ends lost 5 bases and 4 bases, in that order; junction bases with no gene match: 5. In germline, CDR1 is DFQATT, CDR2 SNEGSKA (reference sequence). The DNA of the CDR3 is TGCAGTGCTTGGCTAGCGGATTACAATGAGCAGTTCTTC. Protein product: CSAWLADYNEQFF.

This clonotype is a singleton in its sample. CDR3 loop: CASSQVVSGPPSETQYF. The CDR3 DNA reads TGCGCCAGCAGCCAAGTGGTATCCGGGCCCCCTTCGGAGACCCAGTACTTC. The chain links TRBV4-3 to TRBJ2-5, with unresolved D. The CDR3 length is 17 residues. Germline V CDR1 and CDR2: LGHNA, YSLEER. Trimming pared 1 base from V and 5 bases from J, leaving 20 bases between.

In the case of this clonotype: One end of the junction fails to match germline, which may point to a read error. The chain has TRBV11-1 and TRBJ2-3, with no clear D. The CDR3 length is 11 residues. Per germline, CDR1 SGHAT and CDR2 FQDESV (reference sequence). CDR3 bases: TGCGCCAGCAGCTTTGAAGATACGCGGTATTTT. Translation: CASSFEDTRYF.

The chain links TRBV10-3 to TRBJ1-5; a weak D match, TRBD1 (6 bases). V gave up 0 bases and J gave up 7 bases, with 13 bases separating them. CDR3 size: 15 residues. Germline-derived CDR1 and CDR2 are ENHRY and SYGVKD. The CDR3, as DNA: TGTGCCATCAGTGAGTCTGGGGGGGCAGGCCAGCCCCAGCATTTT. Translated: CAISESGGAGQPQHF.

The sample holds a few counts of this clonotype. The chain carries TRBV20-1 and TRBJ2-7; 11 positions match TRBD2. Germline CDR1 reads DFQATT; CDR2 reads SNEGSKA (reference sequence). V lost 5 bases and J lost 3; bases outside the gene matches: 9. This CDR3 has 15 amino acids. The CDR3 DNA reads as TGCAGTGCTCCAATGCCTAGCGGGGGGAACTACGAGCAGTACTTC. This gives the protein CSAPMPSGGNYEQYF.

This chain connects TRBV10-3 to TRBJ2-1; D uncertain. The CDR3 runs 12 residues. Germline V gives CDR1 ENHRY, CDR2 SYGVKD. Trimming shortened V by 5 bases and J by 3 bases, and 5 bases separated the two germline ends. The CDR3 sequence is CAISPNYNEQFF. Here the CDR3 DNA reads TGTGCCATCAGTCCCAACTACAATGAGCAGTTCTTC.

This clonotype came up once. The chain joins TRBV4-1 to TRBJ2-7; the D is unclear. Germline V CDR1 and CDR2: MGHRA, YSYEKL. V lost 0 bases, J lost 3 bases, and 15 bases lay in between. This CDR3 spans 16 amino acids. The CDR3 reads CASSQDSSTPDYEQYF. DNA for the CDR3: TGCGCCAGCAGCCAAGATTCGTCGACTCCAGACTACGAGCAGTACTTC.

The chain combines TRBV11-2 with TRBJ2-5; 13 positions match TRBD2. Looked up from germline, CDR1 is SGHAT and CDR2 is FQNNGV. The CDR3 contains 19 residues. V lost 2 bases, J lost 2 bases, and 11 bases stayed unmatched. For the CDR3, the DNA is TGTGCCAGCAGCTTACCCTCGTGGGGACTAGCGGGGCTTCAAGAGACCCAGTACTTC. Amino acids: CASSLPSWGLAGLQETQYF.

The chain carries TRBV5-1 and TRBJ1-1; 9 nucleotides align to TRBD1. V was pared by 4 bases and J by 5 bases, with 12 bases of the junction left unmatched. Germline V CDR1 and CDR2: SGHRS, YFSETQ. This CDR3 has 16 residues. The CDR3 sequence: CASSLQGARGSTEAFF. CDR3 coding DNA: TGCGCCAGCAGCCTACAGGGGGCGCGGGGTAGTACTGAAGCTTTCTTT.

Concerning this clonotype itself: A read error may explain this, as a much larger clone is one base away. The rearrangement joins TRBV28 to TRBJ2-1; unclear D gene. The DNA end is a closer match to TRBJ2-7, so the J assignment may be wrong. The CDR3 contains 16 residues. CDR1 is MDHEN and CDR2 is SYDVKM in the germline V gene. CDR3 loop: CASSSPWAPGHNEQYF. The CDR3 region has the DNA TGTGCCAGCAGTTCACCTTGGGCCCCAGGCCACAATGAGCAGTACTTC.

The rearrangement links TRBV7-2 to TRBJ1-3, with a tentative D call TRBD1 (6 bases). Trimming stripped 2 bases from V and 0 bases from J, with 8 bases between. Germline V gene sequence: CDR1 SGHTA, CDR2 FQGNSA. CDR3 length: 15 amino acids. The CDR3 loop reads CASSLRGGSGNTIYF. The CDR3 nucleotides read TGTGCCAGCAGCTTAAGGGGGGGCTCTGGAAACACCATATATTTT.

V gene TRBV5-5 combines with J gene TRBJ1-2; no clear D gene. The germline gives CDR1 SGHKS, CDR2 YYEKEE (reference sequence). V was clipped by 0 bases and J by 1 base, with 16 bases between them. The CDR3 totals 17 residues. In nucleotides, the CDR3 is TGTGCCAGCAGCTTGGGACCAGATAGAGTTTTTAACTATGGCTACACCTTC. It encodes CASSLGPDRVFNYGYTF.

This sequence joins TRBV5-1 and TRBJ1-2; perhaps TRBD1 as D (6 bases). Trimming pared 4 bases from V and 5 bases from J, leaving 18 bases between. The CDR3 covers 15 residues. Germline values: CDR1 SGHRS, CDR2 YFSETQ. The CDR3, as DNA: TGCGCCAGCAGCCCCAGCCTAGGACAGAATTATGGCTACACCTTC. Protein sequence: CASSPSLGQNYGYTF.

The chain combines TRBV11-3 with TRBJ1-6; no firm D call. Germline V CDR1 and CDR2: SGHNT, YENEEA. CDR3 length equals 14 residues. V was trimmed by 5 bases and J by 9 bases, leaving 14 bases between them. This CDR3 reads CASSRTTGGSPLHF. The CDR3 coding sequence is TGTGCCAGCAGCCGGACGACGGGAGGTTCACCCCTCCACTTT.

V gene TRBV11-3 combines with J gene TRBJ2-1; D is unclear. V shed 3 bases and J shed 5 bases, with 8 bases lying between them. The CDR3 contains 13 residues. CDR1 is SGHNT and CDR2 is YENEEA in the germline V gene. CDR3 DNA: TGTGCCAGCAGCTTCGGGCGACACAATGAGCAGTTCTTC. Residues: CASSFGRHNEQFF.

The chain couples TRBV30 to TRBJ1-4; TRBD1 is a possible D gene (5 bases). V lost 2 bases, J lost 0 bases, and 16 bases lay in between. Germline assignment: CDR1 GTSNPN and CDR2 SVGIG (reference sequence). This CDR3 is 17 amino acids long. In DNA, the CDR3 is TGTGCCTGGAGTAGCGGGGGGTCTTCCGCAACTAATGAAAAACTGTTTTTT. Its translation: CAWSSGGSSATNEKLFF.

The genes are TRBV27 and TRBJ2-1; 8 bases agree with TRBD2. Trimming cost V 4 bases and J 7 bases; bases outside gene matches: 12. Germline loops: CDR1 MNHEY, CDR2 SMNVEV (reference sequence). The CDR3 is 16 residues long. CDR3 sequence: CASSSVGGTSRNEQFF. The CDR3 coding sequence is TGTGCCAGCAGTTCCGTCGGAGGGACTAGTAGGAATGAGCAGTTCTTC.

As concerns this clonotype: This could be a read error, since a much larger clone is one nucleotide away. The V gene is TRBV2, the J gene TRBJ2-1; no clear D gene. V gave up 8 bases and J gave up 7 bases, with 6 bases separating them. CDR1 and CDR2 from the germline V gene are SNHLY and FYNNEI. CDR3 length: 10 amino acids. The CDR3 DNA follows: TGTGCCAGCGGTCGGAATGAGCAGTTCTTC. Translation: CASGRNEQFF.

This clonotype was seen a single time. This chain links TRBV20-1 with TRBJ1-1; D remains unclear. The CDR3 covers 11 residues. Per germline, CDR1 DFQATT and CDR2 SNEGSKA (reference sequence). V was shortened by 3 bases and J by 9 bases, with 11 bases between the two germline ends. The CDR3 loop is CSASLTGQAFF. The CDR3, as DNA: TGCAGTGCTAGCTTGACGGGCCAAGCTTTCTTT.

This clonotype was recorded a few times. The chain is built from TRBV27 and TRBJ2-7, with 8 bases fitting TRBD2. From germline, CDR1 is MNHEY and CDR2 SMNVEV (reference sequence). The junction had 11 bases not matched to a gene; V was cut back by 4 bases and J by 3 bases. This CDR3 comprises 16 residues. The CDR3 DNA reads as TGTGCCAGCAGTTCGTCTTTTAGCGGGGATATCTACGAGCAGTACTTC. Its translation: CASSSSFSGDIYEQYF.

CDR3 coding DNA: TGTGCCAGCAGATCACCCACACTGTCACCAGAGACCCAGTACTTC. It translates to CASRSPTLSPETQYF. The J gene is TRBJ2-5, the V gene TRBV6-2 or TRBV6-3; D ambiguous. The CDR3 runs 15 residues. Germline CDR1 and CDR2: MNHEY and SVGEGT. Trimming removed 6 bases at V and 4 bases at J, with 18 bases between.

This clonotype was detected a few times. The chain is built from TRBV5-4 and TRBJ2-5; the D gene is possibly TRBD1 (6 bases). V gave up 0 bases and J gave up 4 bases, with 16 bases separating them. The CDR3 has 16 amino acids. CDR1 is SGHNT, CDR2 YYREEE, per germline (reference sequence). The CDR3 spells CASSLDGGRGRETQYF. The CDR3 DNA follows: TGTGCCAGCAGCTTGGATGGGGGCAGAGGAAGAGAGACCCAGTACTTC.

The V gene is TRBV2, the J gene TRBJ1-2; TRBD1 matches at 8 bases. This CDR3 has 13 residues. V dropped 4 bases and J dropped 2; count of bases not matched to a gene: 0. CDR1 and CDR2 (germline): SNHLY, FYNNEI. CDR3: CASSGQGNYGYTF. In DNA, the CDR3 is TGTGCCAGCAGTGGACAGGGGAACTATGGCTACACCTTC. Based on the CDR3 plus reference TRBV2 and TRBJ1-2, the full variable domain is EPEVTQTPSHQVTQMGQEVILRCVPISNHLYFYWYRQILGQKVEFLVSFYNNEISEKSEIFDDQFSVERPDGSNFTLKIRSTKLEDSAMYFCASSGQGNYGYTFGSGTRLTVV.

This sequence joins TRBV6-4 and TRBJ2-5; D possibly uses TRBD1 or TRBD2 (6 bases each). CDR1 is MRHNA and CDR2 is SNTAGT in the germline V gene. V was cut by 0 bases and J by 11 bases, with 22 bases left in between. CDR3 length: 16 amino acids. CDR3 sequence: CASSDSIGGGNNEQYF. CDR3 DNA: TGTGCCAGCAGTGACTCGATCGGGGGCGGAAACAATGAGCAGTACTTC.

This clonotype was seen a few times. The chain uses TRBV7-9 and TRBJ2-5; 11 bases fit TRBD2. Germline lookup yields CDR1 SEHNR and CDR2 FQNEAQ (reference sequence). This CDR3 is 16 amino acids long. V dropped 4 bases and J dropped 0; count of bases not matched to a gene: 4. The CDR3: CASSSRTSGYQETQYF. DNA of the CDR3: TGTGCCAGCAGCTCCAGGACTAGCGGGTACCAAGAGACCCAGTACTTC.